This is a list of T cell receptor beta chains from one sample in a study of T-cell memory formation after mild COVID-19. Via MiXCR, TCRdb re-called the 5' RACE reads, giving one row per CDR3 protein. The data hold roughly 400,000 distinct CDR3 sequences, with around 17% observed a single time. The specimen was PBMCs or a T cell subset sorted from them (not recorded which). Receptors originate from a young man who had mild COVID-19 (a few samples of this study predate the infection). Cell type and time point are not known. The CDR3 runs from the conserved cysteine through the conserved F or W. Each record gives: V gene, clone size, D gene, CDR3 length, J gene, CDR3 protein, CDR3 DNA. D genes are given only for firm matches. Part of the rows lack a size; the others show once, few, many or a class for expanded clones.

TRBV2,.,TRBD1,15,TRBJ1-2,CASSDPGQVMPGYTF,TGTGCCAGCAGCGACCCGGGACAGGTGATGCCTGGCTACACCTTC
TRBV7-9,many,TRBD2,15,TRBJ2-5,CASSLGSGAQETQYF,TGTGCCAGCAGCTTAGGCAGCGGGGCCCAAGAGACCCAGTACTTC
TRBV6-5,.,TRBD1,13,TRBJ1-2,CASSYSSGQEQAF,TGTGCCAGCAGCTACTCCTCGGGACAGGAGCAGGCCTTC
TRBV7-9,few,.,14,TRBJ2-7,CASSPPTRPYEQYF,TGTGCCAGCAGCCCCCCGACTAGGCCCTACGAGCAGTACTTC
TRBV7-6,few,TRBD1,15,TRBJ1-2,CASSLRQGGSYGYTF,TGTGCCAGCAGCTTGAGACAGGGAGGGAGCTATGGCTACACCTTC
TRBV7-2,few,TRBD1,15,TRBJ1-1,CASSLQTGGRVRAFF,TGTGCCAGCAGCTTACAAACAGGGGGAAGGGTTCGGGCTTTCTTT
TRBV18,few,.,12,TRBJ2-5,CASSDVAETQYF,TGTGCCAGCTCTGATGTAGCAGAGACCCAGTACTTC
TRBV10-3,.,TRBD1,15,TRBJ1-6,CAISESGQGNSPLHF,TGTGCCATCAGTGAGTCTGGACAGGGTAATTCACCCCTCCACTTT
TRBV27,few,.,15,TRBJ2-3,CASSRSRGSTDTQYF,TGTGCCAGCAGTCGCAGCCGTGGTTCCACAGATACGCAGTATTTT
TRBV7-9,few,.,15,TRBJ2-3,CASSRPSGTTDTQYF,TGTGCCAGCAGCCGCCCGAGTGGCACCACAGATACGCAGTATTTT
TRBV5-1,.,.,14,TRBJ1-1,CASSWGGGFTEAFF,TGCGCCAGCAGCTGGGGCGGAGGGTTTACTGAAGCTTTCTTT
TRBV7-9,few,.,15,TRBJ2-3,CASSLGGQSTDTQYF,TGTGCCAGCAGCCTCGGGGGACAGAGCACAGATACGCAGTATTTT
TRBV28,few,TRBD2,16,TRBJ2-1,CASSIGGLAGVNEQFF,TGTGCCAGCAGTATAGGGGGACTAGCGGGGGTGAATGAGCAGTTCTTC
TRBV12-3/TRBV12-4,few,.,14,TRBJ2-2,CASSLDPYGGELFF,TGTGCCAGCAGTTTGGATCCTTATGGCGGGGAGCTGTTTTTT
TRBV7-2,.,TRBD1,16,TRBJ2-7,CASSLAPGQGGYEQYF,TGTGCCAGCAGCTTAGCCCCGGGACAGGGCGGATACGAGCAGTACTTC
TRBV6-2/TRBV6-3,.,TRBD1,16,TRBJ2-3,CASSYGGQGEVDTQYF,TGTGCCAGCAGTTACGGGGGACAGGGGGAGGTGGATACGCAGTATTTT
TRBV7-9,many,TRBD2,14,TRBJ2-7,CASSLAGGEREQYF,TGTGCCAGCAGCTTGGCCGGGGGGGAGCGCGAGCAGTACTTC
TRBV5-4,.,.,14,TRBJ1-1,CASSGKTGNTEAFF,TGTGCCAGCAGCGGTAAGACAGGGAACACTGAAGCTTTCTTT
TRBV5-1,few,TRBD1,15,TRBJ1-6,CASSLVGTGDSPLHF,TGCGCCAGCAGCTTGGTTGGGACAGGGGATTCACCCCTCCACTTT
TRBV4-1,few,.,12,TRBJ2-5,CASSQDPRSQYF,TGCGCCAGCAGCCAAGATCCGCGGTCCCAGTACTTC
TRBV7-9,few,.,12,TRBJ2-4,CASSLVADIQYF,TGTGCCAGCAGCTTAGTGGCGGACATTCAGTACTTC
TRBV7-6,.,TRBD1,15,TRBJ2-5,CASSLGQGAQETQYF,TGTGCCAGCAGCTTGGGACAGGGCGCACAAGAGACCCAGTACTTC
TRBV27,many,TRBD1,14,TRBJ1-6,CASSSDRVNSPLHF,TGTGCCAGCAGTTCGGACAGGGTCAATTCACCCCTCCACTTT
TRBV7-3,few,.,13,TRBJ2-3,CASSLTFGDTQYF,TGTGCCAGCAGCTTAACGTTCGGAGATACGCAGTATTTT
TRBV7-9,.,TRBD2,13,TRBJ2-3,CATGGDSTDTQYF,TGTGCCACCGGGGGGGATAGCACAGATACGCAGTATTTT
TRBV11-2,.,.,17,TRBJ2-3,CASSLDLAGTLQDTQYF,TGTGCCAGCAGCTTAGATCTGGCGGGGACCCTCCAGGATACGCAGTATTTT
TRBV9,.,TRBD2,14,TRBJ2-4,CASSVSGGFDIQYF,TGTGCCAGCAGCGTTTCCGGGGGGTTTGACATTCAGTACTTC
TRBV9,.,TRBD2,15,TRBJ2-3,CASSVQAGTGDTQYF,TGTGCCAGCAGCGTCCAAGCGGGGACCGGAGATACGCAGTATTTT
TRBV6-2/TRBV6-3,few,TRBD2,14,TRBJ2-1,CASKRVAGLDEQFF,TGTGCCTCGAAGCGGGTAGCGGGCTTAGATGAGCAGTTCTTC
TRBV21-1,few,.,16,TRBJ1-5,CATDREDSNSNQPQHF,TGTGCCACCGACCGGGAAGACAGTAATAGCAATCAGCCCCAGCATTTT
TRBV6-6,.,.,14,TRBJ1-4,CASRHSQEGEKLFF,TGTGCCAGCAGGCATTCACAGGAGGGGGAAAAACTGTTTTTT
TRBV30,many,TRBD1,13,TRBJ1-4,CAWSVQGSGKLFF,TGTGCCTGGAGTGTACAGGGGAGCGGAAAACTGTTTTTT
TRBV12-3/TRBV12-4,few,TRBD1,13,TRBJ2-7,CASRTRDSYEQYF,TGTGCCAGCAGAACCCGGGACAGTTACGAGCAGTACTTC
TRBV5-5,.,TRBD1,15,TRBJ2-2,CASSRLDRAPGELFF,TGTGCCAGCAGCCGGCTCGACAGGGCCCCCGGGGAGCTGTTTTTT
TRBV29-1,.,.,12,TRBJ2-7,CSVVASSYEQYF,TGCAGCGTTGTTGCCAGCTCCTACGAGCAGTACTTC
TRBV5-1,few,.,12,TRBJ1-2,CASGADNYGYTF,TGCGCCAGCGGGGCGGACAACTATGGCTACACCTTC
TRBV7-6,many,.,16,TRBJ2-5,CASSSPPDGTGETQYF,TGTGCCAGCAGCTCGCCCCCCGACGGGACCGGGGAGACCCAGTACTTC
TRBV4-1,.,.,15,TRBJ2-3,CASSQEWVSTDTQYF,TGCGCCAGCAGCCAAGAATGGGTTAGCACAGATACGCAGTATTTT
TRBV12-3/TRBV12-4,many,.,12,TRBJ2-1,CASSLRGDEQFF,TGTGCCAGCAGTTTAAGGGGGGATGAGCAGTTCTTC
TRBV4-3,.,.,14,TRBJ2-7,CASSQGSGAYEQYF,TGCGCCAGCAGCCAAGGGTCGGGTGCCTACGAGCAGTACTTC
TRBV7-3,few,.,15,TRBJ1-1,CASSSTQGGNTEAFF,TGTGCCAGCAGCTCAACACAGGGAGGGAACACTGAAGCTTTCTTT
TRBV7-9,.,TRBD1,15,TRBJ2-3,CASRGGQGMSDTQYF,TGTGCCAGCAGGGGGGGACAGGGGATGTCAGATACGCAGTATTTT
TRBV4-3,many,.,12,TRBJ1-1,CASSQDGRVAFF,TGCGCCAGCAGCCAAGACGGGCGGGTAGCTTTCTTT
TRBV3-1,few,.,15,TRBJ2-7,CASSPPGTPIYEQYF,TGTGCCAGCAGCCCGCCCGGGACGCCTATCTACGAGCAGTACTTC
TRBV7-3,few,.,16,TRBJ2-3,CASSRRGAPGLDTQYF,TGTGCCAGCAGCCGTCGGGGGGCCCCAGGGCTAGATACGCAGTATTTT
TRBV5-5,few,TRBD1,13,TRBJ2-7,CASTGQGDYEQYF,TGTGCCTCCACGGGACAGGGGGATTACGAGCAGTACTTC
TRBV9,few,TRBD1,14,TRBJ1-5,CASSVVGQGGPQHF,TGTGCCAGCAGCGTAGTGGGACAGGGCGGGCCCCAGCATTTT
TRBV20-1,few,TRBD1,15,TRBJ2-1,CSATAPGQGWNEQFF,TGCAGTGCTACGGCCCCGGGACAGGGTTGGAATGAGCAGTTCTTC
TRBV10-2,.,TRBD1,16,TRBJ1-5,CASSTRDRGSDQPQHF,TGCGCCAGCAGTACCCGGGACAGGGGTTCAGACCAGCCCCAGCATTTT
TRBV7-9,.,.,14,TRBJ1-1,CASSFGSMNTEAFF,TGTGCCAGCAGCTTCGGCAGCATGAACACTGAAGCTTTCTTT